This T cell receptor (beta chain) comes out of a study of T cell repertoires in cytomegalovirus infection. Overall study context: CMV infection together with matching HLA type was indicated by public TCR beta signatures.

TCRdb re-called the reads through MiXCR, storing one row per CDR3 protein. In the table there are a few hundred thousand distinct CDR3 sequences, 26% of which are singletons. Notes on the study in general: Based on cumulative public TCR beta family frequency, carriers of CMV plus the relevant HLA were identified. Predominance within the ex vivo response was attributable to HLA-C-restricted CMV-specific TCR beta clonotypes.

The CDR3 sequence is 15 residues long. V lost 6 bases and J lost 7; bases outside the gene matches: 9. CDR1 is SGHTA and CDR2 is FQGNSA in the germline V gene. This clonotype has ten or more counts. Antigen specificity is unknown. This sequence originates from a human donor in good health (CMV status not recorded). Some clones in this sample may be carry-over from other donors' samples. V is TRBV7-2 and J is TRBJ2-1, with 10 bases aligning to TRBD1. Sequencing input: PBMCs. CDR3 loop: CASREPGQGTNEQFF. The CDR3 coding sequence is TGTGCCAGCAGAGAACCGGGACAGGGGACAAATGAGCAGTTCTTC.